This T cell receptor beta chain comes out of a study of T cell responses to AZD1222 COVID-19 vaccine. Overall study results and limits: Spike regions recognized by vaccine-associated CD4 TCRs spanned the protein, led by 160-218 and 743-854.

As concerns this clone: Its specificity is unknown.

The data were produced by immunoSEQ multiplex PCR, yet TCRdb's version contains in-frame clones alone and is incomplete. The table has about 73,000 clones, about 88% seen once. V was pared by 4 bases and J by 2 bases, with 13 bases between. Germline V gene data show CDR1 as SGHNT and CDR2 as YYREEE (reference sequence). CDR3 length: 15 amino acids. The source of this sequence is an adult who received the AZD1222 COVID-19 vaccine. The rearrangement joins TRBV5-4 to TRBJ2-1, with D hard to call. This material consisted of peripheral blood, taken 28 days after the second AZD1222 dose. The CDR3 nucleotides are TGTGCCAGCAGCCCCGGTGGGATGGCCTACAATGAGCAGTTCTTC. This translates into CASSPGGMAYNEQFF.